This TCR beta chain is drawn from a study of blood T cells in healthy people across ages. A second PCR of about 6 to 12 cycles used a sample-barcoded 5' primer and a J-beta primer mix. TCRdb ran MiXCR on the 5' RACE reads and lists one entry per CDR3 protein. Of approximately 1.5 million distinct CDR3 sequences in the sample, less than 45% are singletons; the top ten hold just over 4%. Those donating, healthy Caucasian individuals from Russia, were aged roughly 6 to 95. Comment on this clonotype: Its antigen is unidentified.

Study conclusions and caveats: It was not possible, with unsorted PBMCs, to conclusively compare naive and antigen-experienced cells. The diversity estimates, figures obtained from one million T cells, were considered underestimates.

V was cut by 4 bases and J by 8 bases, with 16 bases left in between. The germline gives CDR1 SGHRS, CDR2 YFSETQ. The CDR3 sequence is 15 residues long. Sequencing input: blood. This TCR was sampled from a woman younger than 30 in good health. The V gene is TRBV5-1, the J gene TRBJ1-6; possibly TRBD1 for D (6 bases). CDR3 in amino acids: CASSPGTLSHSPLHF. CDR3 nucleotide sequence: TGCGCCAGCAGCCCAGGGACATTGTCTCATTCACCCCTCCACTTT.